The present T cell receptor beta chain was sequenced within a study of shared clonotypes between healthy human individuals. Comments on this clone: Its cognate antigen is unknown. Other DNA sequences in the sample encode the same CDR3.

The assay was immunoSEQ multiplex PCR, and TCRdb's table has in-frame clones only and misses some. The sample has more than 1,200,000 clones; 98% are singletons. Points from the study as a whole: Compared with memory subsets, naive subsets generally had larger estimated richness.

Sequencing input: naive CD4+ T cells sorted from blood. Subset meaning: CD45RA+ positively selected. The source of this sequence is a man aged 25 to 40 in good health.

The CDR3 nucleotides are TGTGCCAGCAGCGTAGGGTCTAACTATGGCTACACCTTC. Protein: CASSVGSNYGYTF. The gene calls are TRBV9 and TRBJ1-2, with unresolved D. CDR1 is SGDLS, CDR2 YYNGEE, per germline. This CDR3 is 13 amino acids long. Trimming stripped 0 bases from V and 0 bases from J, with 3 bases between.